One sample yielded the 18 T cell receptor beta chains listed below, sequenced in a study of blood T cell repertoires in COVID-19. Using immunoSEQ multiplex PCR, the repertoire was profiled, and TCRdb retains in-frame clones only, with some absent. This sample carries approximately 77,000 clones, 80% of them seen once, and the ten largest clones take 4% to 5.5%. What was sequenced was peripheral blood. The source of these receptors is a woman in her seventies with acute or convalescent COVID-19.

V usage is TRBV7-9 and J usage is TRBJ1-2; unclear D gene. There are 13 residues in the CDR3. Germline CDR1 is SEHNR and CDR2 is FQNEAQ (reference sequence). V shed 2 bases and J shed 8 bases, with 12 bases lying between them. The DNA of the CDR3 is TGTGCCAGCAGCTTATCAGCGGACTGGGGCTACACCTTC. Encoded protein: CASSLSADWGYTF.

The rearrangement joins TRBV5-1 to TRBJ1-1; 9 nucleotides agree with TRBD1. The V gene end was trimmed by 9 bases and the J gene end by 1 base; junction bases not matched to a gene: 10. The CDR3 extends over 15 amino acids. Germline assignment: CDR1 SGHRS and CDR2 YFSETQ. The CDR3 bases are TGCGCCACCACCCCGGGACAGGGTTGGAACACTGAAGCTTTCTTT. Its translation is CATTPGQGWNTEAFF.

The V gene is TRBV7-2, the J gene TRBJ2-7; D remains ambiguous. Trimming cost V 1 base and J 5 bases, with 12 bases left between them. The CDR3 is made up of 14 amino acids. Germline V gene sequence: CDR1 SGHTA, CDR2 FQGNSA. CDR3 amino acids: CASSLDFRPDEQYF. CDR3 DNA: TGTGCCAGCAGCTTAGATTTTCGTCCAGACGAGCAGTACTTC.

The DNA of the CDR3 is TGTGCCACCCAACACACAGATACGCAGTATTTT. Translating gives CATQHTDTQYF. J is TRBJ2-3 and V is TRBV24-1, with unresolved D. Trimming left V 9 bases short and J 2 bases short, with 5 bases between. The V gene's germline CDR1 is KGHDR and CDR2 SFDVKD. The CDR3 extends over 11 amino acids.

The chain is built from TRBV12-3 or TRBV12-4 and TRBJ2-1, with TRBD1 as a possible D gene (5 bases). Trimming removed 4 bases at V and 9 bases at J, with 13 bases between. This CDR3 contains 13 residues. CDR3 nucleotide sequence: TGTGCCAGCAGTTGGGGCCTACGGAGTGAGCAGTTCTTC. This sequence encodes CASSWGLRSEQFF.

This clone was recorded once. J is TRBJ2-7 and V is TRBV24-1; perhaps TRBD1 as D (5 bases). V dropped 5 bases and J dropped 3 bases, with 13 bases sitting between them. The CDR3 consists of 14 residues. CDR1 and CDR2 (germline): KGHDR, SFDVKD. This CDR3 is CATSGAGSRYEQYF. CDR3 DNA sequence: TGTGCCACCAGTGGAGCAGGGTCCCGCTACGAGCAGTACTTC.

This chain connects TRBV19 to TRBJ1-1; the D gene is possibly TRBD1 (5 bases). The germline gives CDR1 LNHDA, CDR2 SQIVND (reference sequence). Trimming pared 5 bases from V and 1 base from J, leaving 14 bases between. The CDR3 runs 15 residues. CDR3 protein: CASSRGGERNTEAFF. CDR3 DNA sequence: TGTGCCAGTAGTCGAGGAGGGGAAAGGAACACTGAAGCTTTCTTT.

This sequence joins TRBV6-5 and TRBJ2-3; unclear D gene. In germline, CDR1 is MNHEY, CDR2 SVGAGI. CDR3 length: 13 residues. V lost 7 bases and J 2 bases, leaving 10 bases between the germline ends. CDR3 protein: CASTGTLTDTQYF. The CDR3 DNA is TGTGCCAGCACGGGTACCCTCACAGATACGCAGTATTTT.

This chain links TRBV6-6 with TRBJ1-3; 8 bases map to TRBD1. V was pared by 6 bases and J by 4 bases, with 5 bases of the junction left unmatched. From germline, CDR1 is MNHNY and CDR2 SVGAGI (reference sequence). This CDR3 contains 14 residues. CDR3 nucleotides: TGTGCCAGCAGCCAGGACAGGGTCGGAAACACCATATATTTT. The encoded protein is CASSQDRVGNTIYF.

The chain joins TRBV6-2 or TRBV6-3 to TRBJ1-2; D gene ambiguous. CDR1 MNHEY and CDR2 SVGEGT come from the germline V gene. CDR3 size: 13 residues. V was clipped by 2 bases and J by 4 bases, with 8 bases between them. The CDR3 sequence: CASSYGEIYGYTF. CDR3 in DNA: TGTGCCAGCAGTTACGGGGAGATCTATGGCTACACCTTC.

This chain uses TRBV6-4 with TRBJ2-7, with 12 bases that match TRBD2. The CDR3 consists of 16 residues. Trimming at V came to 8 bases and at J to 1 base, leaving 9 bases not matched to a gene. In germline, CDR1 is MRHNA, CDR2 SNTAGT. CDR3 nucleotide sequence: TGTGCCAGCCGGACCCCACTAGCGGGGGGATCCTACGAGCAGTACTTC. Translated, it gives CASRTPLAGGSYEQYF.

The chain uses TRBV5-6 and TRBJ1-1; 8 bases line up with TRBD1. The CDR3 runs to 15 residues. Looked up from germline, CDR1 is SGHDT and CDR2 is YYEEEE. V shed 2 bases and J 1 base; nucleotides not matched to a gene: 4. The CDR3 bases are TGTGCCAGCAGCTTTAGGGACAGGACGAACACTGAAGCTTTCTTT. Translating it yields CASSFRDRTNTEAFF. Full variable domain (remainder filled in from reference TRBV5-6 and TRBJ1-1): DAGVTQSPTHLIKTRGQQVTLRCSPKSGHDTVSWYQQALGQGPQFIFQYYEEEERQRGNFPDRFSGHQFPNYSSELNVNALLLGDSALYLCASSFRDRTNTEAFFGQGTRLTVV.

The rearrangement uses TRBV19 and TRBJ1-1, with unresolved D. Trimming took 7 bases from V and 1 from J, leaving 13 bases between them. CDR1 and CDR2 (germline): LNHDA, SQIVND (reference sequence). The CDR3 is 14 amino acids. CDR3 sequence: CASTPVAGNTEAFF. CDR3 DNA sequence: TGTGCCAGTACCCCCGTCGCAGGGAACACTGAAGCTTTCTTT.

The CDR3 DNA sequence: TGTGCCAGCAGCAACCGGGACTACTACAATGAGCAGTTCTTC. Encoded protein: CASSNRDYYNEQFF. This chain links TRBV6-5 with TRBJ2-1, with 7 bases aligning to TRBD2. CDR1 and CDR2 (germline): MNHEY, SVGAGI. CDR3 length: 14 amino acids. V shed 6 bases and J 3 bases; nucleotides not matched to a gene: 5.

The V call is TRBV5-1, the J call TRBJ1-2, with a tentative D call TRBD1 (5 bases). Germline V CDR1 and CDR2: SGHRS, YFSETQ. This CDR3 is 14 amino acids long. Trimming took 0 bases from V and 3 from J, leaving 9 bases between them. CDR3 residues: CASSLESGHYGYTF. Here the CDR3 DNA reads TGCGCCAGCAGCTTGGAGTCAGGGCACTATGGCTACACCTTC.

The chain carries TRBV11-3 and TRBJ1-1; D is perhaps TRBD1 (6 bases). V lost 7 bases and J 7 bases, leaving 25 bases between the germline ends. There are 16 residues in the CDR3. Germline loops: CDR1 SGHNT, CDR2 YENEEA. The CDR3 sequence is CASTFIAGGDGIEAFF. DNA of the CDR3: TGTGCCAGCACCTTCATTGCGGGGGGCGATGGGATTGAAGCTTTCTTT.

The V call is TRBV6-2 or TRBV6-3, the J call TRBJ2-7, with TRBD2 as a possible D gene (6 bases). CDR1 and CDR2 from the germline V gene are MNHEY and SVGEGT. V was cut by 2 bases and J by 6 bases, with 20 bases left in between. This CDR3 region has 16 residues. The CDR3 here is CASSYMIRGRYIEQYF. Written as DNA, the CDR3 is TGTGCCAGCAGTTACATGATACGGGGGAGGTATATCGAGCAGTACTTC.

This clone was recorded only once. V is TRBV9 and J is TRBJ1-3; no clear D. The CDR3 has 13 residues. Trimming took off 2 bases at V and 7 bases at J, with 10 bases between the two ends. Per the germline V gene, CDR1 is SGDLS and CDR2 is YYNGEE. The CDR3 sequence is CASSVGRGNTIYF. DNA of the CDR3: TGTGCCAGCAGCGTGGGCCGAGGGAACACCATATATTTT.